The 31 T cell receptor beta chains given below trace back to one sample, sequenced in a study of cytomegalovirus exposure and HLA in healthy donors. Primers for the PCR totalled 60 Vbeta and 13 Jbeta. The data were produced by immunoSEQ multiplex PCR, yet TCRdb's version contains in-frame clones alone and is incomplete. Here the sample spans about 82,000 clones, over 75% being singletons. Sequencing was carried out using PBMCs. These receptors all stem from a man aged 45-65 years in good health and CMV-seronegative.

This clone has only a few counts. CDR3: CASSDRVAVMNTEAFF. Written as DNA, the CDR3 is TGTGCCAGCAGTGACAGGGTGGCCGTCATGAACACTGAAGCTTTCTTT. The rearrangement uses TRBV6-1 and TRBJ1-1, with D perhaps matching TRBD1 (5 bases). Germline-derived CDR1 and CDR2 are MNHNS and SASEGT. The CDR3 totals 16 residues. The V and J ends lost 3 bases and 0 bases respectively, with 14 bases between them.

This chain uses TRBV2 with TRBJ1-5; D is unclear. V lost 6 bases and J 8 bases, leaving 14 bases between the germline ends. Germline lookup yields CDR1 SNHLY and CDR2 FYNNEI. The CDR3 covers 13 residues. As DNA, the CDR3 is TGTGCCAGCAGCCAGTCTATACGGGAGCCCCAGCATTTT. This gives the protein CASSQSIREPQHF.

In this sample, this clone turned up a few times. This chain links TRBV10-2 with TRBJ1-2; 7 bases are a match to TRBD1. Germline CDR1 WSHSY, CDR2 SAAADI. V shed 4 bases and J 2 bases; nucleotides not matched to a gene: 1. This CDR3 spans 13 amino acids. CDR3 DNA: TGCGCCAGCAGTGTACAGGGGAACTATGGCTACACCTTC. This encodes CASSVQGNYGYTF.

This chain links TRBV7-8 with TRBJ1-1; D uncertain. From germline, CDR1 is SGHVS and CDR2 FQNEAQ. The ends were cut back, 2 bases at V and 3 bases at J, with 7 bases in the middle. This CDR3 is 13 amino acids long. DNA for the CDR3: TGTGCCAGCAGCTTACAGGTGGACACTGAAGCTTTCTTT. Its translation is CASSLQVDTEAFF.

The CDR3 coding sequence is TGTGCCAGCAGTGTCGACAGGGGCTCGCCGTATAATGAAAAACTGTTTTTT. It encodes CASSVDRGSPYNEKLFF. The chain couples TRBV6-1 to TRBJ1-4; 8 positions agree with TRBD1. CDR1 and CDR2 from the germline V gene are MNHNS and SASEGT. This CDR3 is 17 amino acids long. The junction had 11 bases not matched to a gene; V was cut back by 4 bases and J by 4 bases.

This chain links TRBV9 with TRBJ1-2, with a possible D match to TRBD1 (6 bases). This CDR3 is built from 15 residues. V gave up 0 bases and J gave up 8 bases, with 17 bases separating them. Germline CDR1 and CDR2: SGDLS and YYNGEE. DNA for the CDR3: TGTGCCAGCAGCGTAGATGCGGGGGCGGAACGAGGCTACACCTTC. This sequence encodes CASSVDAGAERGYTF. Looking up the rest from reference TRBV9 and TRBJ1-2 gives the full variable domain: DSGVTQTPKHLITATGQRVTLRCSPRSGDLSVYWYQQSLDQGLQFLIQYYNGEERAKGNILERFSAQQFPDLHSELNLSSLELGDSALYFCASSVDAGAERGYTFGSGTRLTVV.

This rearrangement joins TRBV15 to TRBJ1-5; the D is unclear. CDR3 size: 15 residues. Germline V gives CDR1 LNHNV, CDR2 YYDKDF (reference sequence). The V gene lost 0 bases and the J gene lost 1 base, with 7 bases spanning the gap. For the CDR3, the DNA is TGTGCCACCAGCAGAGAGGAGAGGAGCAATCAGCCCCAGCATTTT. It specifies CATSREERSNQPQHF.

The V and J genes are TRBV10-2 and TRBJ2-2; 7 positions match TRBD1. The CDR3 has 14 residues. The ends lost 4 bases at V and 2 bases at J; junction bases unmatched: 1. In germline, CDR1 is WSHSY, CDR2 SAAADI. The CDR3 region is CASSGQGNTGELFF. In nucleotides, the CDR3 is TGCGCCAGCAGTGGACAGGGCAACACCGGGGAGCTGTTTTTT.

The V call is TRBV18, the J call TRBJ1-6; D is unclear. The V and J ends lost 3 bases and 0 bases respectively, with 3 bases between them. This CDR3 region has 14 residues. Germline CDR1 reads KGHSH; CDR2 reads LQKENI. CDR3 in amino acids: CASSPSSYNSPLHF. The CDR3 nucleotides are TGTGCCAGCTCACCGAGCTCCTATAATTCACCCCTCCACTTT. Complete variable domain (other parts from reference TRBV18 and TRBJ1-6): NAGVMQNPRHLVRRRGQEARLRCSPMKGHSHVYWYRQLPEEGLKFMVYLQKENIIDESGMPKERFSAEFPKEGPSILRIQQVVRGDSAAYFCASSPSSYNSPLHFGNGTRLTVT.

The chain has TRBV6-5 and TRBJ2-7, with D possibly being TRBD1 (6 bases). Germline V gene sequence: CDR1 MNHEY, CDR2 SVGAGI. CDR3 size: 15 residues. The V end was cut by 5 bases, the J end by 0 bases, with 14 bases between. The CDR3 protein is CASSVFRDNSYEQYF. The CDR3 DNA reads as TGTGCCAGCAGTGTGTTCCGGGACAACTCCTACGAGCAGTACTTC.

The chain links TRBV4-1 to TRBJ2-5; TRBD2 aligns across 10 bases. Trimming removed 0 bases from V and 5 bases from J; junction bases left unmatched: 21. Germline assignment: CDR1 MGHRA and CDR2 YSYEKL. CDR3 size: 21 residues. CDR3 residues: CASSQDHLGTSADPNAETQYF. The CDR3 nucleotides read TGCGCCAGCAGCCAAGATCATCTTGGGACTAGCGCGGATCCTAATGCTGAGACCCAGTACTTC.

Points on this clone: The identical CDR3 is also encoded by other nucleotide sequences in the sample. The J gene is TRBJ1-6, the V gene TRBV19; D is perhaps TRBD1 (5 bases). Germline V gene data show CDR1 as LNHDA and CDR2 as SQIVND (reference sequence). V lost 6 bases to trimming and J lost 6 bases, with 9 bases between them. This CDR3 contains 13 residues. CDR3 nucleotides: TGTGCCAGTAGAGGGGTGCGTAATTCACCCCTCCACTTT. This translates into CASRGVRNSPLHF.

CDR3 amino acids: CASSRPDRGLDEKLFF. CDR3 coding DNA: TGCGCCAGCAGCCGGCCGGACAGGGGGTTAGATGAAAAACTGTTTTTT. The rearrangement joins TRBV23-1 to TRBJ1-4; 10 bases agree with TRBD1. TRBV23-1 is an open reading frame, and its role is uncertain. The CDR3 is 16 amino acids. The V gene end was trimmed by 6 bases and the J gene end by 6 bases; junction bases not matched to a gene: 10.

The chain employs TRBV2 and TRBJ1-1, with D perhaps TRBD1 (6 bases). CDR3 size: 16 residues. Germline CDR1 reads SNHLY; CDR2 reads FYNNEI. The ends were cut back, 5 bases at V and 4 bases at J, with 20 bases in the middle. The CDR3 sequence: CASSQGAQGLSTEAFF. CDR3 coding DNA: TGTGCCAGCAGTCAGGGAGCACAGGGCTTGAGCACTGAAGCTTTCTTT.

This clone was recorded a few times. The chain recombines TRBV2 with TRBJ1-1; D is unclear. The CDR3 is 13 amino acids. Germline lookup yields CDR1 SNHLY and CDR2 FYNNEI. V was clipped by 1 base and J by 5 bases, with 8 bases between them. The CDR3 DNA reads as TGTGCCAGCAGTGAAGGAGCATGGACTGAAGCTTTCTTT. This encodes CASSEGAWTEAFF.

The CDR3 DNA follows: TGTGCCAGTAGTAGGTCCGGGACAGGGTCCTCGGGGACCCAGCATTTT. Protein: CASSRSGTGSSGTQHF. The chain joins TRBV19 to TRBJ1-5, with 9 nucleotides matching TRBD1. Germline V gene data show CDR1 as LNHDA and CDR2 as SQIVND (reference sequence). Trimming removed 4 bases from V and 11 bases from J; junction bases left unmatched: 15. This CDR3 spans 16 amino acids.

V is TRBV18 and J is TRBJ1-4; 8 nucleotides match TRBD1. The CDR3 has 19 residues. Germline lookup yields CDR1 KGHSH and CDR2 LQKENI. The V gene end was trimmed by 2 bases and the J gene end by 3 bases; junction bases not matched to a gene: 14. The CDR3 reads CASSPARTGSTSANEKLFF. The CDR3 nucleotides read TGTGCCAGCTCACCAGCACGGACAGGGAGTACGTCGGCTAATGAAAAACTGTTTTTT.

CDR3 protein: CASSSYEGVAGGTNEQFF. DNA of the CDR3: TGTGCCAGCAGCTCATACGAGGGGGTAGCGGGGGGTACCAATGAGCAGTTCTTC. The chain uses TRBV5-6 and TRBJ2-1; 10 bases are shared with TRBD2. From germline, CDR1 is SGHDT and CDR2 YYEEEE. Unmatched junction bases numbered 15, after V lost 3 bases and J lost 6 bases. The CDR3 is made up of 18 amino acids.

The rearrangement uses TRBV6-6 and TRBJ2-7, with TRBD1 identical over 7 bases. CDR3 length: 14 residues. The V gene's germline CDR1 is MNHNY and CDR2 SVGAGI (reference sequence). The V segment lost 10 bases and the J segment 3 bases; nucleotides outside the gene matches: 12. The CDR3 DNA reads as TGTGCCACCAAGACAGGGTCAACCATCTACGAGCAGTACTTC. This codes for CATKTGSTIYEQYF.

CDR3 region: CASSRTQYEQYF. The CDR3 nucleotides are TGTGCCAGCAGCCGTACACAATACGAGCAGTACTTC. The gene calls are TRBV7-9 and TRBJ2-7; D not certain. The CDR3 sequence is 12 residues long. V was pared by 5 bases and J by 4 bases, with 9 bases between. Germline CDR1 is SEHNR and CDR2 is FQNEAQ (reference sequence). The full variable domain, its missing parts supplied by reference TRBV7-9 and TRBJ2-7, is DTGVSQNPRHKITKRGQNVTFRCDPISEHNRLYWYRQTLGQGPEFLTYFQNEAQLEKSRLLSDRFSAERPKGSFSTLEIQRTEQGDSAMYLCASSRTQYEQYFGPGTRLTVT.

The V call is TRBV19, the J call TRBJ1-5, with D possibly being TRBD1 (5 bases). This CDR3 comprises 14 residues. The V end was cut by 7 bases, the J end by 0 bases, with 10 bases between. CDR1 LNHDA and CDR2 SQIVND come from the germline V gene (reference sequence). The CDR3 region is CASMDDSSNQPQHF. The DNA of the CDR3 is TGTGCCAGTATGGACGACAGTAGCAATCAGCCCCAGCATTTT. The complete variable domain, with remaining parts taken from reference TRBV19 and TRBJ1-5, reads DGGITQSPKYLFRKEGQNVTLSCEQNLNHDAMYWYRQDPGQGLRLIYYSQIVNDFQKGDIAEGYSVSREKKESFPLTVTSAQKNPTAFYLCASMDDSSNQPQHFGDGTRLSIL.

This chain links TRBV4-1 with TRBJ1-2; 8 nucleotides match TRBD1. The CDR3 is made up of 16 amino acids. Germline trimming cut 0 bases from V and 4 bases from J; bases unmatched to any gene: 7. Germline CDR1 MGHRA, CDR2 YSYEKL. The CDR3 region is CASSQERTGTSYGYTF. The CDR3 nucleotides read TGCGCCAGCAGCCAAGAAAGGACAGGGACGTCCTATGGCTACACCTTC.

For the CDR3, the DNA is TGTGCCAGCAGCTTACTGGCACGGAACACTGAAGCTTTCTTT. It yields the protein CASSLLARNTEAFF. The chain couples TRBV7-6 to TRBJ1-1; no definite D call. The CDR3 runs 14 residues. Per germline, CDR1 SGHVS and CDR2 FNYEAQ. V dropped 2 bases and J dropped 1 base, with 8 bases sitting between them.

J is TRBJ2-5 and V is TRBV19; D is perhaps TRBD1 (5 bases). Germline V CDR1 and CDR2: LNHDA, SQIVND (reference sequence). V lost 7 bases and J lost 11, with 17 bases in between. This CDR3 comprises 12 residues. The CDR3 spells CASTMGRGEQYF. DNA of the CDR3: TGTGCCAGTACCATGGGGCGTGGAGAGCAGTACTTC.

This sequence joins TRBV6-6 and TRBJ1-1, with D perhaps matching TRBD1 (5 bases). Germline V gene lookup returns CDR1 MNHNY and CDR2 SVGAGI (reference sequence). Trimming pared 6 bases from V and 4 bases from J, leaving 15 bases between. The CDR3 runs to 14 residues. This chain's CDR3 is CASREAGEITEAFF. CDR3 sequence (DNA): TGTGCCAGCAGGGAGGCGGGGGAGATCACTGAAGCTTTCTTT.

The CDR3 here is CASSFDPGQGNYGYTF. As DNA, the CDR3 is TGTGCCAGCAGCTTCGATCCGGGACAGGGGAACTATGGCTACACCTTC. The V and J genes are TRBV7-2 and TRBJ1-2; 10 nucleotides line up with TRBD1. Germline-derived CDR1 and CDR2 are SGHTA and FQGNSA. J gave up 2 bases and V 3 bases, and 6 bases lay outside the gene matches. This CDR3 spans 16 amino acids.

This clone has more than one count but fewer than ten. The chain couples TRBV5-4 to TRBJ2-2; D is unclear. Germline lookup yields CDR1 SGHNT and CDR2 YYREEE (reference sequence). There are 12 residues in the CDR3. V dropped 4 bases and J dropped 1 base, with 2 bases sitting between them. CDR3 residues: CASSLNTGELFF. As DNA, the CDR3 is TGTGCCAGCAGCCTGAACACCGGGGAGCTGTTTTTT.

CDR3 sequence reads: CASSRDRGNTEAFF. The DNA of the CDR3 is TGTGCCAGCAGCCGGGACAGAGGGAACACTGAAGCTTTCTTT. The gene calls are TRBV6-4 and TRBJ1-1, with 7 bases matching TRBD1. V shed 6 bases, J shed 1 base, and the junction held 5 bases outside the gene matches. Germline CDR1 MRHNA, CDR2 SNTAGT. This CDR3 is built from 14 residues.

The rearrangement links TRBV7-9 to TRBJ1-2; tentatively, D is TRBD1 (6 bases). CDR1 and CDR2 from the germline V gene are SEHNR and FQNEAQ (reference sequence). V lost 5 bases, J lost 4 bases, and 14 bases lay in between. This CDR3 region has 14 residues. CDR3 nucleotide sequence: TGTGCCAGCAGCCTAGGGGGGCAGTTCTATGGCTACACCTTC. It yields the protein CASSLGGQFYGYTF. Looking up the rest from reference TRBV7-9 and TRBJ1-2 gives the full variable domain: DTGVSQNPRHKITKRGQNVTFRCDPISEHNRLYWYRQTLGQGPEFLTYFQNEAQLEKSRLLSDRFSAERPKGSFSTLEIQRTEQGDSAMYLCASSLGGQFYGYTFGSGTRLTVV.

This clone was detected a few times. The chain couples TRBV30 to TRBJ1-1, with unresolved D. CDR3 size: 12 residues. CDR1 is GTSNPN and CDR2 is SVGIG in the germline V gene (reference sequence). V was shortened by 7 bases and J by 4 bases, with 13 bases between the two germline ends. The CDR3 loop is CAFAPGVTEAFF. CDR3 in DNA: TGTGCCTTTGCACCGGGTGTCACTGAAGCTTTCTTT.

As to this clone: Other DNA sequences from this sample encode an identical CDR3 as well. The CDR3 sequence: CATQGDFDQPQHF. Written as DNA, the CDR3 is TGTGCCACCCAGGGGGATTTCGACCAGCCCCAGCATTTT. V usage is TRBV19 and J usage is TRBJ1-5; TRBD1 matches at 7 bases. The junction had 10 bases not matched to a gene; V was cut back by 10 bases and J by 7 bases. CDR3 length equals 13 residues. Germline-derived CDR1 and CDR2 are LNHDA and SQIVND (reference sequence).